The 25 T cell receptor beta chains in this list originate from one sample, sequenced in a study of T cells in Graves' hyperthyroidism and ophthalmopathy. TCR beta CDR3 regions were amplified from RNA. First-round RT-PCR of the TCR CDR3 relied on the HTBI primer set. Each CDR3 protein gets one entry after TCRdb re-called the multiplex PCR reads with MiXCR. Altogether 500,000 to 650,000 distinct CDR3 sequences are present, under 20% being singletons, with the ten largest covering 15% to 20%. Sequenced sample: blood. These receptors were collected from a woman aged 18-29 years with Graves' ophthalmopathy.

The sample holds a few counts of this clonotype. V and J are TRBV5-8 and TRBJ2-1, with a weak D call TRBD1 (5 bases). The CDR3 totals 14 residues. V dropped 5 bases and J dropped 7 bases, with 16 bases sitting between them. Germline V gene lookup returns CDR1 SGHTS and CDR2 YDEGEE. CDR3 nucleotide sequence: TGTGCCAGCAGTTCTAGGGGCCGAAGTAATGAGCAGTTCTTC. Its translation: CASSSRGRSNEQFF.

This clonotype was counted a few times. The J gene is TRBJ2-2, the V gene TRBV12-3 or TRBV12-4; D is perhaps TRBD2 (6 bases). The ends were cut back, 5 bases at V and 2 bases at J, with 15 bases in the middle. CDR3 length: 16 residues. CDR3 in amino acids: CASSPSGGINTGELFF. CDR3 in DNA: TGTGCCAGCAGTCCCTCAGGCGGGATAAACACCGGGGAGCTGTTTTTT.

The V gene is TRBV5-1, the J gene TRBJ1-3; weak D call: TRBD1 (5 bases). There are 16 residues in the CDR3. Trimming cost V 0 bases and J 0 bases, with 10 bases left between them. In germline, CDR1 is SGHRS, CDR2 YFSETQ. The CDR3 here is CASSLAATVSGNTIYF. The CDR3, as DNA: TGCGCCAGCAGCTTGGCCGCGACAGTCTCTGGAAACACCATATATTTT.

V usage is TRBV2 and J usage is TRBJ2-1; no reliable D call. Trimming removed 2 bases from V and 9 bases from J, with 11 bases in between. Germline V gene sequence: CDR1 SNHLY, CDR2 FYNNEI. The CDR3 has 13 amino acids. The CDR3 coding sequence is TGTGCCAGCAGTGAACTGGTTGAAGGTGAGCAGTTCTTC. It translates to CASSELVEGEQFF.

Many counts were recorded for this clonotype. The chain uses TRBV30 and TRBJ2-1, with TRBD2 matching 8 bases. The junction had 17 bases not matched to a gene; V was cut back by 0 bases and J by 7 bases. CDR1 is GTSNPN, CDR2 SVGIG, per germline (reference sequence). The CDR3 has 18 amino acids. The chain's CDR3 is CAWSVSRLAGPKWNEQFF. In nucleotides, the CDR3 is TGTGCCTGGAGTGTATCTCGGTTAGCGGGACCCAAGTGGAATGAGCAGTTCTTC.

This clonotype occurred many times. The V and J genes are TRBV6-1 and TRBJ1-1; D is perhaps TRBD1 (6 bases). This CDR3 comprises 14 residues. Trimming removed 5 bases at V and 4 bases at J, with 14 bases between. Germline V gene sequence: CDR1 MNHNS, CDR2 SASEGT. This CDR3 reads CASSRIGTLTEAFF. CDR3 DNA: TGTGCCAGCAGTAGAATTGGGACACTCACTGAAGCTTTCTTT.

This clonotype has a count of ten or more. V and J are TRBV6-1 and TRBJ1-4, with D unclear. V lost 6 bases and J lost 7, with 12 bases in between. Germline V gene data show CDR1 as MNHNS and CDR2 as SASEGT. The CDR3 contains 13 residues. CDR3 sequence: CASRVGAGEKLFF. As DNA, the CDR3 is TGTGCCAGCAGGGTGGGCGCAGGTGAAAAACTGTTTTTT.

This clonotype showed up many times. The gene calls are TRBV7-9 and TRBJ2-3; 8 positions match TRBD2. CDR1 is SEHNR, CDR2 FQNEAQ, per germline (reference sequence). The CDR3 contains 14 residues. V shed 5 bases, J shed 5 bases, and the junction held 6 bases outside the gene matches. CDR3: CASSTTSEGDTQYF. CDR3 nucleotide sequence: TGTGCCAGCAGCACGACTAGCGAGGGAGATACGCAGTATTTT.

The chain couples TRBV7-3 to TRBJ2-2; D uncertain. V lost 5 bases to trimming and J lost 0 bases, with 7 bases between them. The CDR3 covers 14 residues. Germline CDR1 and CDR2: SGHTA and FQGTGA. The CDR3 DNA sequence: TGTGCCAGCAGCCAAAGAACGAACACCGGGGAGCTGTTTTTT. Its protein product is CASSQRTNTGELFF.

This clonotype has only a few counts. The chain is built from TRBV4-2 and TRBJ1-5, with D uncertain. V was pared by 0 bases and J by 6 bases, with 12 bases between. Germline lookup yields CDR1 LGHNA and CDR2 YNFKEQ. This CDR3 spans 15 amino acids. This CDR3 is CASSQDKGLGQPQHF. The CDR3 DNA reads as TGTGCCAGCAGCCAAGATAAGGGTCTGGGTCAGCCCCAGCATTTT.

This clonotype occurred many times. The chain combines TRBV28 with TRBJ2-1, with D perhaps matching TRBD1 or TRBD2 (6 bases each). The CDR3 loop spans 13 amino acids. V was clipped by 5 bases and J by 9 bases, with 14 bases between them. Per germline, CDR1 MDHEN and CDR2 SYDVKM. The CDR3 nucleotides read TGTGCCAGCAGTCCCGCCGGAGGGGGTGAGCAGTTCTTC. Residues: CASSPAGGGEQFF. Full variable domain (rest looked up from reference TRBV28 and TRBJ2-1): DVKVTQSSRYLVKRTGEKVFLECVQDMDHENMFWYRQDPGLGLRLIYFSYDVKMKEKGDIPEGYSVSREKKERFSLILESASTNQTSMYLCASSPAGGGEQFFGPGTRLTVL.

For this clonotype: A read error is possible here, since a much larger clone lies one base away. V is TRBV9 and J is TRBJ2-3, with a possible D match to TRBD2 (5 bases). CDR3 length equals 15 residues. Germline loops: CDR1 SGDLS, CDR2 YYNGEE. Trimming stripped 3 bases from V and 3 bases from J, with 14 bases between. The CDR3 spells CASSGADSATDTQYF. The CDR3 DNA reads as TGTGCCAGCAGCGGGGCGGACTCAGCAACAGATACGCAGTATTTT.

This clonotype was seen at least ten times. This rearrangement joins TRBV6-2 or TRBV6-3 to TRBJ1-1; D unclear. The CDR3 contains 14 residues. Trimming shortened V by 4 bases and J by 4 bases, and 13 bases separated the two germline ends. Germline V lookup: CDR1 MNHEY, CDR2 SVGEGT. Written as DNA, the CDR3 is TGTGCCAGCAGTTCGGCGGCTTGGGGCACTGAAGCTTTCTTT. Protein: CASSSAAWGTEAFF.

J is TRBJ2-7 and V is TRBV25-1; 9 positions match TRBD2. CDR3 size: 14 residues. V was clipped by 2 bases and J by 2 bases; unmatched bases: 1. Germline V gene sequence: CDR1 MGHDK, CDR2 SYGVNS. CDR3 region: CASSEVAGAYEQYF. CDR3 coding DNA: TGTGCCAGCAGTGAAGTAGCGGGAGCCTACGAGCAGTACTTC.

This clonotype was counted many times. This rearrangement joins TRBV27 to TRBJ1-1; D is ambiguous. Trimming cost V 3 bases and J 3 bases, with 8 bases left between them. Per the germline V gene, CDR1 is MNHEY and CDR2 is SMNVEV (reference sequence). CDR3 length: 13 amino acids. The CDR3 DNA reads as TGTGCCAGCAGTTTCGGGGAGGACACTGAAGCTTTCTTT. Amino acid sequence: CASSFGEDTEAFF.

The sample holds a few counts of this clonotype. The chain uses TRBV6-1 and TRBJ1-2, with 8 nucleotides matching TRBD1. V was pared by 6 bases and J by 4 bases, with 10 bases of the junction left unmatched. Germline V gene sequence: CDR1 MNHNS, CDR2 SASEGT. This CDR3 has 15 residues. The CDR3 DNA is TGTGCCAGCAGGCCCGGACAGGGAACCCTCTATGGCTACACCTTC. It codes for CASRPGQGTLYGYTF.

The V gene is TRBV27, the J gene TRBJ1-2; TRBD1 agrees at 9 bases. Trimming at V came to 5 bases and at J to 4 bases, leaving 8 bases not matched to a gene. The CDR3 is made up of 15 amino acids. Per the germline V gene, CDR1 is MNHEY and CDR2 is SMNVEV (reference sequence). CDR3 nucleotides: TGTGCCAGCAGTACGGGACAGGGCGATTTCTATGGCTACACCTTC. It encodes CASSTGQGDFYGYTF.

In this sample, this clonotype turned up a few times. The CDR3 DNA sequence: TGTGCCAGCAGCGTAGAGGACACGAACACTGAAGCTTTCTTT. This translates into CASSVEDTNTEAFF. The chain joins TRBV9 to TRBJ1-1; D perhaps matches TRBD1 (5 bases). V was shortened by 0 bases and J by 1 base, with 7 bases between the two germline ends. This CDR3 has 14 amino acids. From germline, CDR1 is SGDLS and CDR2 YYNGEE.

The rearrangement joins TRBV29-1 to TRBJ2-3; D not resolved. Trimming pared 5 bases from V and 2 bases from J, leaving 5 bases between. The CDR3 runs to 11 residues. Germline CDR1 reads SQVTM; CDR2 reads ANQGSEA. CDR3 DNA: TGCAGCGTTTCGGACACAGATACGCAGTATTTT. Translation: CSVSDTDTQYF.

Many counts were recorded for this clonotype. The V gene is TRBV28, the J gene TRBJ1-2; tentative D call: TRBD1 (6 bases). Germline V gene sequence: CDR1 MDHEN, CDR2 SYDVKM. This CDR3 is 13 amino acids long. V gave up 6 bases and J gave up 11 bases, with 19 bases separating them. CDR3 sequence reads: CASSPGQSIGYTF. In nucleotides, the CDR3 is TGTGCCAGCAGCCCCGGACAGTCGATTGGGTACACCTTC.

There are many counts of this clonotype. In DNA, the CDR3 is TGTGCCACCCTTATTTGGGGGAGGGCCGGGGCCAACGTCCTGACTTTC. Encoded protein: CATLIWGRAGANVLTF. This chain joins TRBV5-6 and TRBJ2-6; the match to TRBD2 covers 7 bases. J gave up 4 bases and V 9 bases, and 13 bases lay outside the gene matches. Per germline, CDR1 SGHDT and CDR2 YYEEEE. This CDR3 is 16 amino acids long.

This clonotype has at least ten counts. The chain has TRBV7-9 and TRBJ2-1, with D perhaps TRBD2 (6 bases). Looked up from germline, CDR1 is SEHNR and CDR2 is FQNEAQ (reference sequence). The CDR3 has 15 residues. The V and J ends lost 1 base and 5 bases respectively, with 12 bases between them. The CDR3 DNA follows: TGTGCCAGCAGCTTAGAAGGGGACTTCAACAATGAGCAGTTCTTC. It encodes CASSLEGDFNNEQFF.

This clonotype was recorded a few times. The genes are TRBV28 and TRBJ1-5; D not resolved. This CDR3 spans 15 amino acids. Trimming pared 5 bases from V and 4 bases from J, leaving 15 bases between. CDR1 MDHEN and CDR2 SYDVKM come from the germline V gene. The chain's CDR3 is CASSALGSRNQPQHF. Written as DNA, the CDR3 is TGTGCCAGCAGTGCCCTTGGCAGCCGGAATCAGCCCCAGCATTTT.

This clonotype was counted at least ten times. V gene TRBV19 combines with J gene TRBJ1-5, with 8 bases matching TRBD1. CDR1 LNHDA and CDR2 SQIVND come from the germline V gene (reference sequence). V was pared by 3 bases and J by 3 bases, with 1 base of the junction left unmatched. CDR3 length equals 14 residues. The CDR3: CASSMGQVNQPQHF. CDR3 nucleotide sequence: TGTGCCAGTAGTATGGGACAGGTCAATCAGCCCCAGCATTTT.

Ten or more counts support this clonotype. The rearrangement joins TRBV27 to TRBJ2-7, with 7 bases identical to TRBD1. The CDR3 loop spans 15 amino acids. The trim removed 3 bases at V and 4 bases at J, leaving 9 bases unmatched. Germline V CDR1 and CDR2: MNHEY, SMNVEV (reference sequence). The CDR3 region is CASSFRDSMGYEQYF. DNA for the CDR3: TGTGCCAGCAGTTTTAGGGACAGCATGGGGTACGAGCAGTACTTC.